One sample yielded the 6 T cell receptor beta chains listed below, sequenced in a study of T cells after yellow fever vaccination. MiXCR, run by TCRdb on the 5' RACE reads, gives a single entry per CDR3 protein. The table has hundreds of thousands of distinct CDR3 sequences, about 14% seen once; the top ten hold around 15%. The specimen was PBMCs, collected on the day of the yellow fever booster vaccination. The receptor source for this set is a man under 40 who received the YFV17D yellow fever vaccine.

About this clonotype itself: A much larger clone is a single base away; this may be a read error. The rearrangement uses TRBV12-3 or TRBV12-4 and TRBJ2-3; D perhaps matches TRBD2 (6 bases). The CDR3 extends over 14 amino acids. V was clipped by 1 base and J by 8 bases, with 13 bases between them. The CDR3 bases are TGTGCCAGCAGTTTAGGCGGAGGGGAAGGTACGCAGTATTTT. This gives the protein CASSLGGGEGTQYF.

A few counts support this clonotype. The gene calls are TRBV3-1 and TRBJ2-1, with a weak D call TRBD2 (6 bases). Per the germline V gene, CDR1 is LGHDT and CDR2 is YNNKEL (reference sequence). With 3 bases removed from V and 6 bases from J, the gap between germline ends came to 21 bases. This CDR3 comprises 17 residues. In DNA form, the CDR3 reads TGTGCCAGCAGCCAGTGGGGGAGGACCCAAGCGGGCAATGAGCAGTTCTTC. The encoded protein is CASSQWGRTQAGNEQFF.

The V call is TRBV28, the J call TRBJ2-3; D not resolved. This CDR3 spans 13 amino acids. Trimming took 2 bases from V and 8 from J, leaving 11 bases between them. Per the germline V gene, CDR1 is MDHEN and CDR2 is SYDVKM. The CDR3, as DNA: TGTGCCAGCAGTTTACGCGGTTTTGGTACGCAGTATTTT. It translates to CASSLRGFGTQYF.

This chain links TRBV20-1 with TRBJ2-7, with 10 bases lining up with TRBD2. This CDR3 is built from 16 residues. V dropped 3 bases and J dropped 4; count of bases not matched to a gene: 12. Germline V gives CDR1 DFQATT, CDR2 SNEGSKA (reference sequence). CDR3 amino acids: CSARGSSGRSFYEQYF. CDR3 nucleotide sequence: TGCAGTGCTAGGGGAAGTAGCGGGAGGTCGTTTTACGAGCAGTACTTC.

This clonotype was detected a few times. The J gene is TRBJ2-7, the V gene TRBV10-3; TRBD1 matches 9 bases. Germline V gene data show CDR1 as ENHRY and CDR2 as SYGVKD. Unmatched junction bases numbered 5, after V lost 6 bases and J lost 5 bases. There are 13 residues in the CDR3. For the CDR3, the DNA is TGTGCCATCAGCCCGGGACAGGGCGACGAGCAGTACTTC. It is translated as CAISPGQGDEQYF.

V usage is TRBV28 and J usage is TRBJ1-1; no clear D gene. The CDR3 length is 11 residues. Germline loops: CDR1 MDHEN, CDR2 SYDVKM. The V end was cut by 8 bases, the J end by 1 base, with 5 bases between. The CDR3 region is CASLQNTEAFF. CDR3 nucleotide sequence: TGTGCCAGCCTCCAGAACACTGAAGCTTTCTTT.